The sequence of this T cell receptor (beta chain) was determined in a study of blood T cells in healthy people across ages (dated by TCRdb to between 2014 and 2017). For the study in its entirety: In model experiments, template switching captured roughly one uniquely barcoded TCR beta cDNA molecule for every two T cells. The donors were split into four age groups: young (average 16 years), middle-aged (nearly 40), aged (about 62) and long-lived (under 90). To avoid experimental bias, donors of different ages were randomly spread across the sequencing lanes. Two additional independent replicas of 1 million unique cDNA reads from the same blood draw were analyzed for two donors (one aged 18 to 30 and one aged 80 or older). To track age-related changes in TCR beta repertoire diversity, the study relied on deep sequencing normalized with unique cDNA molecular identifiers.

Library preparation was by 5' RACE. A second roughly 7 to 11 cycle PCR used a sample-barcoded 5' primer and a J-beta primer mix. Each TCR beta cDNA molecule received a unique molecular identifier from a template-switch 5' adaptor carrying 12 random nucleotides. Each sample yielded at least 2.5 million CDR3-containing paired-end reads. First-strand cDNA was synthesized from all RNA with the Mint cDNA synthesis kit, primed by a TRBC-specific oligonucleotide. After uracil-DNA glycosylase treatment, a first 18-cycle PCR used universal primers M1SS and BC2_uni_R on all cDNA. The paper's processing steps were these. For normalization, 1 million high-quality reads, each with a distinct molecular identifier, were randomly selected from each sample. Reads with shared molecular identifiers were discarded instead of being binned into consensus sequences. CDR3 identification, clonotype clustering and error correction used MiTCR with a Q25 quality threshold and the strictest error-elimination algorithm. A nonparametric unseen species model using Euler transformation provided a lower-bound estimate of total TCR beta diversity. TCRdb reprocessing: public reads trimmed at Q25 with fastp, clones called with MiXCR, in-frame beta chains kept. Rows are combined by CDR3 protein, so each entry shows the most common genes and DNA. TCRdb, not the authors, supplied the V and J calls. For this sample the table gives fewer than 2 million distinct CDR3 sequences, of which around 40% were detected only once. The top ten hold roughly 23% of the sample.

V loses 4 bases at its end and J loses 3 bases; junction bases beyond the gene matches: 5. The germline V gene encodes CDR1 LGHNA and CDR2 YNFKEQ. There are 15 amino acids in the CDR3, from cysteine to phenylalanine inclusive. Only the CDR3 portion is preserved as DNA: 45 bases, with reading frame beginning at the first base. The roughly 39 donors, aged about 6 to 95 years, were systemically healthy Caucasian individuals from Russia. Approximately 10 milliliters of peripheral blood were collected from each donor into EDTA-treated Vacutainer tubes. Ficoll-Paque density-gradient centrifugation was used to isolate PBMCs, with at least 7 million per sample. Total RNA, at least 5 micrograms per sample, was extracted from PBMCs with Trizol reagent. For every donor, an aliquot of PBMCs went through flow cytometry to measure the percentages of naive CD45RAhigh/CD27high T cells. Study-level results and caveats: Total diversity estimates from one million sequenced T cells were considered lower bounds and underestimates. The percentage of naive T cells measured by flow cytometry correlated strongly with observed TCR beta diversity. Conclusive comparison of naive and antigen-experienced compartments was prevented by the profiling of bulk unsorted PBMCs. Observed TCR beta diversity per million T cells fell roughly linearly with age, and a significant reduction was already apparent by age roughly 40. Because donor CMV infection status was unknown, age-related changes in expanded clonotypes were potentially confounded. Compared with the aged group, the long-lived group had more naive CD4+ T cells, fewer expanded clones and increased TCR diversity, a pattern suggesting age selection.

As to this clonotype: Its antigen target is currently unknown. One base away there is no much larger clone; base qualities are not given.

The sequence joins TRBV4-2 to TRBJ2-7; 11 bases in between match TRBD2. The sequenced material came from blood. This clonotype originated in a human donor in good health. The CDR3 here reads CASSPGSGGGYEQYF. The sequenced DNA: TGTGCCAGCAGCCCCGGTAGCGGGGGGGGCTACGAGCAGTACTTC.